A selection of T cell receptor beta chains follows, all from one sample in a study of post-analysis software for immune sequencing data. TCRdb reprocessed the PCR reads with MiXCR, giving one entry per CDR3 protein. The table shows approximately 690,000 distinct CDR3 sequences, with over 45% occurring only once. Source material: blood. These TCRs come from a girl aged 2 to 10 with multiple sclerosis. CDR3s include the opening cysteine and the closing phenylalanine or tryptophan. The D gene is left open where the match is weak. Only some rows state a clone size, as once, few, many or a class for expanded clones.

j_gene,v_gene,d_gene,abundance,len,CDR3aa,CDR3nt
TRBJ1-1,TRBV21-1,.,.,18,CASSKRGQGSGRNTEAFF,TGTGCCAGCAGCAAAAGGGGACAGGGAAGCGGTAGGAACACTGAAGCTTTCTTT
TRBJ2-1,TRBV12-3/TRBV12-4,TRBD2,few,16,CASSPPGLAGVNEQFF,TGTGCCAGCAGTCCACCGGGACTAGCGGGAGTCAATGAGCAGTTCTTC
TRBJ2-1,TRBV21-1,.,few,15,CASSPRRRERDEQFF,TGTGCCAGCAGCCCCCGTAGGCGGGAGAGGGATGAGCAGTTCTTC
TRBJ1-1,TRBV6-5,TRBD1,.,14,CASSYAGGSTEAFF,TGTGCCAGCAGTTACGCAGGGGGAAGCACTGAAGCTTTCTTT
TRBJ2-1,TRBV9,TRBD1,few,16,CASSVALGTVNNEQFF,TGTGCCAGCAGCGTAGCTCTAGGGACAGTAAACAATGAGCAGTTCTTC
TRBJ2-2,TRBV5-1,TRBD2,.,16,CASSLAAGVYTGELFF,TGCGCCAGCAGCTTGGCCGCGGGAGTTTACACCGGGGAGCTGTTTTTT
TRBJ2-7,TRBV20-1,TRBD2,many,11,CSARGGTMQYF,TGCAGTGCTAGAGGGGGGACTATGCAGTACTTC
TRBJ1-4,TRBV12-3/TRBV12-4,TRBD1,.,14,CASSPGQATGKLFF,TGTGCCAGCAGCCCCGGACAGGCAACAGGGAAACTGTTTTTT
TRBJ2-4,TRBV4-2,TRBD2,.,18,CASSQEGRLAPGRDIQYF,TGTGCCAGCAGCCAAGAGGGACGACTAGCCCCAGGAAGGGACATTCAGTACTTC
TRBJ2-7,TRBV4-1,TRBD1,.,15,CASSRQRDRGDEQYF,TGCGCCAGCAGCCGACAGAGGGACAGAGGGGACGAGCAGTACTTC
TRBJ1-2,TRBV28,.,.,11,CASSTDTGYTF,TGTGCCAGCAGTACGGACACTGGCTACACCTTC
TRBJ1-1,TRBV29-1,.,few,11,CSVELGYEAFF,TGCAGCGTTGAACTAGGGTATGAAGCTTTCTTT
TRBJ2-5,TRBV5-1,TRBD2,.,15,CASSLGSSGGKTQYF,TGCGCCAGCAGCTTGGGGTCTAGCGGGGGAAAGACCCAGTACTTC
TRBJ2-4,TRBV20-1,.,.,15,CSARAPDSPKNIQYF,TGCAGTGCTAGAGCCCCCGACAGCCCCAAAAACATTCAGTACTTC
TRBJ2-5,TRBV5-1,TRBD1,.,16,CASSPVDRVALETQYF,TGCGCCAGCAGCCCGGTGGACAGGGTAGCTCTGGAGACCCAGTACTTC
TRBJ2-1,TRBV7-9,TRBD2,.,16,CASSTRLAGGANEQFF,TGTGCCAGCAGCACTAGACTAGCGGGAGGCGCAAATGAGCAGTTCTTC
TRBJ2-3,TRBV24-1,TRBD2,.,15,CATSTSGSSTDTQYF,TGTGCCACCAGTACTAGCGGCTCTAGCACAGATACGCAGTATTTT
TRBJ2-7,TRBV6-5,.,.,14,CASSYSKGTLEQYF,TGTGCCAGCAGTTACTCGAAGGGTACCCTCGAGCAGTACTTC
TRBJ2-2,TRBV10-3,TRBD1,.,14,CAISRDRGAGELFF,TGTGCCATCAGCCGGGACAGGGGAGCCGGGGAGCTGTTTTTT
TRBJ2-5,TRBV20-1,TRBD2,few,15,CSAGTSGKYQETQYF,TGCAGTGCTGGGACTAGCGGGAAGTACCAAGAGACCCAGTACTTC
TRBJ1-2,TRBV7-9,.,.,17,CASSLEAVGGLNYGYTF,TGTGCCAGCAGCTTAGAAGCCGTAGGGGGATTAAACTATGGCTACACCTTC
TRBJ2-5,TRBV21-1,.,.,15,CASSTSSGEWETQYF,TGTGCCAGCAGCACCTCTTCCGGGGAGTGGGAGACCCAGTACTTC
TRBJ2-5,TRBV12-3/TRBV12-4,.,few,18,CASSFGGGRLDLRETQYF,TGTGCCAGCAGTTTCGGGGGCGGTAGGCTCGATTTGAGGGAGACCCAGTACTTC
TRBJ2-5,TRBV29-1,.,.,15,CSVALSGVEGETQYF,TGCAGCGTTGCCCTGTCTGGGGTCGAAGGGGAGACCCAGTACTTC
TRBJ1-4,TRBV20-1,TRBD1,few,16,CSASGTGAPYVEKLFF,TGCAGTGCTAGTGGGACAGGGGCCCCGTATGTTGAAAAACTGTTTTTT
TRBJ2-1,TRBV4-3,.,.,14,CASSLREGVDEQFF,TGCGCCAGCAGCCTAAGGGAGGGGGTTGATGAGCAGTTCTTC
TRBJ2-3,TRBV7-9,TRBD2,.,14,CASSPLTGGDTQYF,TGTGCCAGCAGCCCGCTGACGGGAGGGGATACGCAGTATTTT
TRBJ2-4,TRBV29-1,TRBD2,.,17,CSVAQRDSPLAKNIQYF,TGCAGCGTTGCCCAGCGGGATTCTCCACTAGCCAAAAACATTCAGTACTTC
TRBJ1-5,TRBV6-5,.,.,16,CASSSFGAGVNQPQHF,TGTGCCAGCAGTTCCTTTGGGGCGGGGGTCAATCAGCCCCAGCATTTT
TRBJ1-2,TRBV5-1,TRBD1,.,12,CASSSDRAIYTF,TGCGCCAGCAGCTCAGACAGGGCGATCTACACCTTC
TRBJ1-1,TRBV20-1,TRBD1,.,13,CSATRTGPTEAFF,TGCAGTGCTACCCGGACAGGGCCCACTGAAGCTTTCTTT
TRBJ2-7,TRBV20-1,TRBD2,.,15,CSARGTSGTPYEQYF,TGCAGTGCTAGAGGGACTAGCGGGACCCCCTACGAGCAGTACTTC
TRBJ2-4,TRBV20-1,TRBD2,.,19,CSAISPGLAGGLAKNIQYF,TGCAGTGCGATATCCCCGGGACTAGCGGGAGGACTAGCCAAAAACATTCAGTACTTC
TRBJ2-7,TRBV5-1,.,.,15,CASSLAGGPTYEQYF,TGCGCCAGCAGCTTGGCCGGGGGGCCCACCTACGAGCAGTACTTC
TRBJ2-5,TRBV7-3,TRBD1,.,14,CASSPDREQETQYF,TGTGCCAGCAGTCCAGACAGGGAGCAAGAGACCCAGTACTTC
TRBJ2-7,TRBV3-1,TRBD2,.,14,CASSRASGDYEQYF,TGTGCCAGCAGCCGCGCTAGCGGAGACTACGAGCAGTACTTC
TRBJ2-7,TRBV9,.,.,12,CASSVGFTEQYF,TGTGCCAGCAGCGTAGGATTCACCGAGCAGTACTTC
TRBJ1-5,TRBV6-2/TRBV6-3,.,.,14,CATDRRDGNQPQHF,TGTGCCACCGACCGGAGGGATGGCAATCAGCCCCAGCATTTT
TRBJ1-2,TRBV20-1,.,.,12,CSASIPAHGYTF,TGCAGTGCTAGTATCCCCGCGCATGGCTACACCTTC
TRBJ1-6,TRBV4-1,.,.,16,CASSQPRDGVNSPLHF,TGCGCCAGCAGCCAACCCCGGGACGGTGTTAATTCACCCCTCCACTTT
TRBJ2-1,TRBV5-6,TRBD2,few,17,CASSLVGASGARNEQFF,TGTGCCAGCAGCTTGGTCGGGGCTAGCGGGGCCCGCAATGAGCAGTTCTTC
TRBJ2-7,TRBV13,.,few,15,CASSLGRQLPYEQYF,TGTGCCAGCAGCTTAGGCCGGCAGTTGCCCTACGAGCAGTACTTC
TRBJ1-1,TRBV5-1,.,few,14,CASSLSGQNTEAFF,TGCGCCAGCAGCTTGTCGGGACAGAACACTGAAGCTTTCTTT
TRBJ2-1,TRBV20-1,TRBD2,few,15,CSANPGLAGYNEQFF,TGCAGTGCCAACCCGGGACTAGCGGGATACAATGAGCAGTTCTTC
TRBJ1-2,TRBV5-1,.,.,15,CASSLAVGTDYGYTF,TGCGCCAGCAGCTTGGCCGTGGGGACGGACTATGGCTACACCTTC
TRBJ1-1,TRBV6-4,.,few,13,CASSEYGNTEAFF,TGTGCCAGCAGTGAATACGGGAACACTGAAGCTTTCTTT
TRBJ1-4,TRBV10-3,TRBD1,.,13,CAIRDRANEKLFF,TGTGCCATCAGGGACAGGGCTAATGAAAAACTGTTTTTT
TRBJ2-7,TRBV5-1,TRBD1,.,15,CASSSVAGGGYEQYF,TGCGCCAGCAGCTCTGTGGCAGGGGGCGGGTACGAGCAGTACTTC
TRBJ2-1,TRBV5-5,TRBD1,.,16,CASSLVGQGKYNEQFF,TGTGCCAGCAGCTTGGTGGGACAGGGGAAATACAATGAGCAGTTCTTC
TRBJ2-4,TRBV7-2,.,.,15,CASSLSGFPADIQYF,TGTGCCAGCAGCTTAAGCGGCTTTCCGGCGGACATTCAGTACTTC
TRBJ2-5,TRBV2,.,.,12,CATAGIQETQYF,TGTGCCACCGCTGGAATCCAAGAGACCCAGTACTTC
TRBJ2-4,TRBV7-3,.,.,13,CASSPPGRNIQYF,TGTGCCAGCAGCCCCCCGGGAAGAAACATTCAGTACTTC
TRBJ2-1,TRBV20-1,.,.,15,CSARDTSSKHNEQFF,TGCAGTGCTAGAGACACTAGCTCGAAACACAATGAGCAGTTCTTC
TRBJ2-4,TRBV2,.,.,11,CASSEALEQYF,TGTGCCAGCAGTGAAGCGCTGGAGCAGTACTTC
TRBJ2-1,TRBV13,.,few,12,CASSPRAGEQFF,TGTGCCAGCAGCCCCAGGGCGGGGGAGCAGTTCTTC